These T cell receptor beta chains were read from a single sample in a study of T cell responses to AZD1222 COVID-19 vaccine. Libraries were prepared by immunoSEQ multiplex PCR; TCRdb keeps only in-frame clonotypes and omits some of them. The table includes over 100,000 clones, roughly 90% detected once. The source material was peripheral blood, sampled on day 0 of AZD1222 vaccination. These receptors were collected from an adult in good health. The CDR3 runs from the conserved cysteine through the conserved F or W. The size entry is marked missing in some rows and otherwise reads once, few, many or a size class.

>TRBV9|-
CASSPATGNTIYF
>TRBV19|-
CASSLQGDYGYTF
>TRBV7-9|-
CASSFFRGGTSNEKLFF
>TRBV7-9|-
CASSLEGASTEAFF
>TRBV7-3|-
CASSLMDGRAYEQYF
>TRBV7-3|few
CAAGTGNTEAFF
>TRBV11-3|-
CASSARTGEKLFF
>TRBV3-1/TRBV3-2|-
CASSQDRYNQPQHF
>TRBV14|-
CASSHFGTGRREKLFF
>TRBV5-1|-
CATSRGGNNEQFF
>TRBV9|-
CASSPSGQAYEQYF
>TRBV7-3|once
CASSLTGGVSGNTIYF
>TRBV11-2|-
CASSNSGGPRYEQYF
>TRBV5-1|-
CASSVTSLGTGELFF
>TRBV18|few
CASSPPTQTEAFF
>TRBV9|-
CASSVAMAGGSYGYTF
>TRBV4-2|-
CASSQTSGEETQYF
>TRBV6-5|-
CASRGTGGSYNEQFF
>TRBV19|-
CASSIPPERHTNTEAFF
>TRBV5-1|-
CASSLKGANTGELFF
>TRBV19|-
CASISGQATYGYTF
>TRBV10-3|-
CAISDRTTSPFF
>TRBV7-9|-
CASSSQEGASGPFREQFF
>TRBV10-1|once
CASTKEDSGRDSLNQPQHF
>TRBV19|-
CASSIQGRDYGYTF
>TRBV27|-
CASSLFLNTEAFF
>TRBV30|-
CAWSQNFGTDHTEAFF
>TRBV13|-
CASDLGLGNNEQFF
>TRBV5-1|-
CASSQGQGLEKLFF
>TRBV21-1|-
CAILETGRLCF
>TRBV2|-
CASNDGPFYGYTF
>TRBV19|-
CASSMIADTSNEKLFF
>TRBV27|-
CASSLVGGNGYTF
>TRBV19|once
CASSIRGGTGGTDTQYF
>TRBV7-8|-
CASSLRGRVNSGYTF
>TRBV7-7|-
CASSSGVGTQYF
>TRBV29-1|-
CSVELFAGRETQYF
>TRBV6-5|-
CASTADRGLNTEAFF
>TRBV6-4|-
CASSDSGGSGANVLTF
>TRBV25-1|-
CASSHPQPDRGLETQYF
>TRBV6-2/TRBV6-3|-
CASSPHSDRGRTGGELFF
>TRBV27|-
CASSLRVTHTEAFF
>TRBV7-9|-
CASSLAGSDGYTF
>TRBV5-1|-
CASSLGALRSSYNEQFF
>TRBV5-1|-
CASSTAGQGATFMVQFF
>TRBV7-9|-
CASSLAGALGNTIYF
>TRBV23-1|-
CASPGEANSTGARSDTQYF
>TRBV4-1|once
CASSQDTSKNIQYF
>TRBV9|once
CASSVGGGITDTQYF